Shown below are 30 T cell receptor beta chains from a single sample sequenced in a study of blood T cell repertoires in COVID-19. Repertoires were generated with immunoSEQ multiplex PCR, while TCRdb's copy carries only in-frame clones and drops some. The sample includes a few hundred thousand clones, 89% of them seen just once. The sample comprised PBMCs or T cells enriched from blood (not recorded which). Receptors were obtained from an older woman who had recovered from COVID-19.

This chain uses TRBV7-9 with TRBJ2-3; tentatively, D is TRBD2 (5 bases). The CDR3 contains 15 residues. Looked up from germline, CDR1 is SEHNR and CDR2 is FQNEAQ (reference sequence). The V end lost 7 bases, the J end lost 3 bases, and 17 bases lay between the germline ends. CDR3 nucleotide sequence: TGTGCCAGCACGGCCCCGGAGAGAGGGACAGATACGCAGTATTTT. It yields the protein CASTAPERGTDTQYF.

This clone appeared a few times. V and J are TRBV3-1 (or the pseudogene TRBV3-2) and TRBJ2-3; TRBD1 matches 9 bases. The V segment lost 1 base and the J segment 8 bases; nucleotides outside the gene matches: 7. The germline gives CDR1 LGHDT, CDR2 YNNKEL (reference sequence). CDR3 length: 15 amino acids. CDR3 sequence: CASSQGGQGTGTQYF. The CDR3 DNA is TGTGCCAGCAGCCAAGGGGGACAGGGTACGGGTACGCAGTATTTT.

The chain links TRBV9 to TRBJ2-3; D unclear. This CDR3 comprises 14 residues. Trimming left V 0 bases short and J 2 bases short, with 7 bases between. The germline V gene has CDR1 SGDLS and CDR2 YYNGEE. The DNA for the CDR3 is TGTGCCAGCAGCGTAGGTCAGTTCACAGATACGCAGTATTTT. It encodes CASSVGQFTDTQYF.

CDR3 amino acids: CASSSLRGPGRAEAFF. CDR3 sequence (DNA): TGTGCCAGCAGCTCACTCAGGGGCCCTGGGCGGGCTGAAGCTTTCTTT. This chain uses TRBV7-9 with TRBJ1-1; D might be TRBD1 (6 bases). Trimming stripped 4 bases from V and 6 bases from J, with 21 bases between. Germline V lookup: CDR1 SEHNR, CDR2 FQNEAQ (reference sequence). This CDR3 is built from 16 residues.

The V and J genes are TRBV30 and TRBJ1-5; TRBD1 matches at 7 bases. The CDR3 loop spans 15 amino acids. Germline loops: CDR1 GTSNPN, CDR2 SVGIG (reference sequence). V shed 0 bases, J shed 6 bases, and the junction held 8 bases outside the gene matches. The CDR3 DNA follows: TGTGCCTGGAGTGTAAGGGGGCCGCAGGGTCAGCCCCAGCATTTT. This encodes CAWSVRGPQGQPQHF.

The table lists this clone with a count of one. The chain is built from TRBV7-9 and TRBJ2-5; D is uncertain. V was pared by 5 bases and J by 2 bases, with 3 bases between. From germline, CDR1 is SEHNR and CDR2 FQNEAQ (reference sequence). The CDR3 contains 11 residues. The CDR3 loop is CASSLQETQYF. The DNA of the CDR3 is TGTGCCAGCAGCCTGCAAGAGACCCAGTACTTC.

This sequence joins TRBV18 and TRBJ1-6; 7 bases are shared with TRBD1. V gave up 3 bases and J gave up 10 bases; unmatched junction bases: 6. Germline V lookup: CDR1 KGHSH, CDR2 LQKENI. This CDR3 region has 14 residues. CDR3 coding DNA: TGTGCCAGCTCACCCACGGGACAGAAATCACCCCTCCACTTT. It specifies CASSPTGQKSPLHF.

The chain uses TRBV18 and TRBJ1-3; D might be TRBD1 (6 bases). Trimming took 1 base from V and 2 from J, leaving 12 bases between them. There are 16 residues in the CDR3. CDR1 KGHSH and CDR2 LQKENI come from the germline V gene. CDR3 residues: CASSPRVQGAGNTIYF. For the CDR3, the DNA is TGTGCCAGCTCACCACGGGTACAGGGTGCTGGAAACACCATATATTTT.

This clone has a single count. The rearrangement uses TRBV18 and TRBJ1-4; TRBD1 matches at 7 bases. This CDR3 comprises 14 residues. The germline gives CDR1 KGHSH, CDR2 LQKENI. V dropped 5 bases and J dropped 6; count of bases not matched to a gene: 6. The CDR3 DNA sequence: TGTGCCAGCTCAACAAGGACAGGCGATGAAAAACTGTTTTTT. This sequence encodes CASSTRTGDEKLFF. Complete variable domain (other parts from reference TRBV18 and TRBJ1-4): NAGVMQNPRHLVRRRGQEARLRCSPMKGHSHVYWYRQLPEEGLKFMVYLQKENIIDESGMPKERFSAEFPKEGPSILRIQQVVRGDSAAYFCASSTRTGDEKLFFGSGTQLSVL.

The chain has TRBV9 and TRBJ2-3; 11 bases agree with TRBD2. The trim removed 3 bases at V and 5 bases at J, leaving 8 bases unmatched. The germline gives CDR1 SGDLS, CDR2 YYNGEE. The CDR3 runs to 16 residues. This chain's CDR3 is CASSAFSGRAEDTQYF. The CDR3 DNA reads TGTGCCAGCAGCGCCTTTAGCGGGAGGGCCGAAGATACGCAGTATTTT. The full variable domain, completed using reference TRBV9 and TRBJ2-3, is DSGVTQTPKHLITATGQRVTLRCSPRSGDLSVYWYQQSLDQGLQFLIQYYNGEERAKGNILERFSAQQFPDLHSELNLSSLELGDSALYFCASSAFSGRAEDTQYFGPGTRLTVL.

V usage is TRBV6-2 or TRBV6-3 and J usage is TRBJ2-3, with D perhaps matching TRBD2 (6 bases). Germline V lookup: CDR1 MNHEY, CDR2 SVGEGT. This CDR3 spans 13 amino acids. Between the trimmed V and J ends, which lost 2 bases and 6 bases, there was a span of 9 bases. CDR3 coding DNA: TGTGCCAGCAGTTACGCGACTAGGGATACGCAGTATTTT. It codes for CASSYATRDTQYF.

This clone is a singleton in its sample. V and J are TRBV7-6 and TRBJ2-1; D may be TRBD2 (7 bases). This CDR3 is 14 amino acids long. V dropped 4 bases and J dropped 10 bases, with 17 bases sitting between them. Germline V CDR1 and CDR2: SGHVS, FNYEAQ. For the CDR3, the DNA is TGTGCCAGCAGCTGGGGGGGCGGGAGACTGGAGCAGTTCTTC. Its protein product is CASSWGGGRLEQFF.

The rearrangement uses TRBV9 and TRBJ1-5; D is uncertain. Trimming cost V 0 bases and J 1 base, with 8 bases left between them. The germline V gene encodes CDR1 SGDLS and CDR2 YYNGEE. The CDR3 is 15 residues long. CDR3 sequence reads: CASSVDSRSNQPQHF. CDR3 in DNA: TGTGCCAGCAGCGTAGATAGCCGAAGCAATCAGCCCCAGCATTTT.

This clone has just a few counts. The chain employs TRBV19 and TRBJ1-5; 9 bases line up with TRBD1. Germline trimming cut 9 bases from V and 0 bases from J; bases unmatched to any gene: 6. The CDR3 loop spans 15 amino acids. Per the germline V gene, CDR1 is LNHDA and CDR2 is SQIVND (reference sequence). DNA for the CDR3: TGTGCCAGCCAGGACAGGGGACATAGCAATCAGCCCCAGCATTTT. This codes for CASQDRGHSNQPQHF.

The chain couples TRBV6-5 to TRBJ1-5; 8 bases line up with TRBD1. The germline V gene has CDR1 MNHEY and CDR2 SVGAGI. V shed 6 bases and J 3 bases; nucleotides not matched to a gene: 7. The CDR3 totals 15 residues. CDR3 in DNA: TGTGCCAGCAGCCGGGACAGGCGGGTCAATCAGCCCCAGCATTTT. This translates into CASSRDRRVNQPQHF.

CDR3 residues: CASSEWGLAGGSSYNEQFF. The CDR3 DNA reads as TGTGCCAGCAGCGAATGGGGTCTAGCGGGAGGGAGCTCCTACAATGAGCAGTTCTTC. V and J are TRBV11-3 and TRBJ2-1, with TRBD2 identical over 12 bases. Germline CDR1 SGHNT, CDR2 YENEEA. V lost 5 bases and J lost 0; bases outside the gene matches: 11. The CDR3 is 19 residues long.

The V call is TRBV7-9, the J call TRBJ1-5; perhaps TRBD1 as D (6 bases). The CDR3 totals 13 residues. V lost 5 bases, J lost 12 bases, and 17 bases lay in between. Germline V gene data show CDR1 as SEHNR and CDR2 as FQNEAQ (reference sequence). DNA for the CDR3: TGTGCCAGCAGCGTATCACAGGGTCGGCGCCAGCATTTT. Amino acids: CASSVSQGRRQHF.

V is TRBV3-1 (or the pseudogene TRBV3-2) and J is TRBJ2-7; TRBD1 might be the D (6 bases). The germline CDR1 and CDR2 sequences are LGHDT and YNNKEL (reference sequence). The V gene lost 0 bases and the J gene lost 0 bases, with 15 bases spanning the gap. The CDR3 consists of 17 residues. The CDR3 is CASSQDPTGGLSYEQYF. DNA for the CDR3: TGTGCCAGCAGCCAAGATCCGACAGGTGGGCTCTCCTACGAGCAGTACTTC.

This chain uses TRBV29-1 with TRBJ1-2, with a tentative D call TRBD1 (6 bases). Germline assignment: CDR1 SQVTM and CDR2 ANQGSEA. Trimming pared 7 bases from V and 8 bases from J, leaving 26 bases between. The CDR3 is 15 amino acids. This CDR3 is CSAQSPDRTAWGYTF. CDR3 DNA sequence: TGCAGCGCCCAATCCCCGGATAGGACAGCTTGGGGCTACACCTTC.

The chain uses TRBV9 and TRBJ1-1; D possibly corresponds to TRBD1 (5 bases). This CDR3 spans 16 amino acids. V lost 0 bases, J lost 2 bases, and 14 bases lay in between. Germline CDR1 and CDR2: SGDLS and YYNGEE. Written as DNA, the CDR3 is TGTGCCAGCAGCGTAGGGAGCGGGGGAGTAAACACTGAAGCTTTCTTT. It is translated as CASSVGSGGVNTEAFF.

J is TRBJ1-6 and V is TRBV28, with D possibly TRBD1 on 5 matching bases. The CDR3 extends over 15 amino acids. V shed 7 bases and J shed 5 bases, with 15 bases lying between them. The germline CDR1 and CDR2 sequences are MDHEN and SYDVKM. This CDR3 is CASKSRGLNNSPLHF. The CDR3 region has the DNA TGTGCCAGCAAAAGCCGGGGACTTAATAATTCACCCCTCCACTTT.

The chain carries TRBV11-2 and TRBJ1-2; 11 bases are a match to TRBD1. V lost 5 bases to trimming and J lost 3 bases; unmatched junction nucleotides: 14. CDR1 and CDR2 (germline): SGHAT, FQNNGV. The CDR3 runs 18 residues. The CDR3 DNA is TGTGCCAGCAGCCCCCGGACAGGGGGCGCCTCGTCTGACTATGGCTACACCTTC. It encodes CASSPRTGGASSDYGYTF.

The chain recombines TRBV5-1 with TRBJ1-1; no reliable D call. Germline V CDR1 and CDR2: SGHRS, YFSETQ. V was cut by 0 bases and J by 7 bases, with 13 bases left in between. The length of the CDR3 is 14 residues. The CDR3 coding sequence is TGCGCCAGCAGCTTGGCCCTGGGGAGCCTTGAAGCTTTCTTT. Its translation: CASSLALGSLEAFF.

The chain combines TRBV6-1 with TRBJ1-1; no clear D gene. The germline CDR1 and CDR2 sequences are MNHNS and SASEGT. Trimming removed 1 base from V and 4 bases from J, with 10 bases in between. The CDR3 is 14 residues long. The CDR3 region is CASSEVAEGTEAFF. As DNA, the CDR3 is TGTGCCAGCAGTGAAGTCGCCGAGGGCACTGAAGCTTTCTTT.

The chain employs TRBV28 and TRBJ1-5; D is perhaps TRBD1 (5 bases). The V gene's germline CDR1 is MDHEN and CDR2 SYDVKM. This CDR3 spans 15 amino acids. V was pared by 6 bases and J by 6 bases, with 18 bases between. As DNA, the CDR3 is TGTGCCAGCAGGAACCAGGGCCGGCTGGGTCAGCCCCAGCATTTT. Amino acids: CASRNQGRLGQPQHF.

The J gene is TRBJ2-5, the V gene TRBV7-9; D perhaps matches TRBD1 (5 bases). Looked up from germline, CDR1 is SEHNR and CDR2 is FQNEAQ (reference sequence). The CDR3 is 16 residues long. V shed 4 bases and J shed 3 bases, with 18 bases lying between them. The CDR3 DNA reads TGTGCCAGCAGCTCCACAGGAGCGTACTTGAAAGAGACCCAGTACTTC. Translating it yields CASSSTGAYLKETQYF.

V gene TRBV7-3 combines with J gene TRBJ1-5; D is possibly TRBD1 (5 bases). V lost 5 bases to trimming and J lost 7 bases, with 27 bases between them. This CDR3 is built from 18 residues. Germline V gene sequence: CDR1 SGHTA, CDR2 FQGTGA. CDR3 in amino acids: CASSPRAWWQGIGQPQHF. CDR3 bases: TGTGCCAGCAGCCCCCGGGCTTGGTGGCAGGGAATCGGGCAGCCCCAGCATTTT.

The chain carries TRBV24-1 and TRBJ2-7; D gene unclear. The CDR3 spans 13 residues. Trimming removed 4 bases at V and 6 bases at J, with 12 bases between. Looked up from germline, CDR1 is KGHDR and CDR2 is SFDVKD. The CDR3 DNA follows: TGTGCCACCAGTGACCCCCTAGAGCGCGAGCAGTACTTC. It codes for CATSDPLEREQYF.

This sequence joins TRBV3-1 (or the pseudogene TRBV3-2) and TRBJ2-1, with 7 bases aligning to TRBD2. CDR1 is LGHDT, CDR2 YNNKEL, per germline (reference sequence). With 4 bases clipped from V and 5 bases from J, the junction kept 17 bases outside the gene matches. This CDR3 has 18 amino acids. The CDR3 nucleotides are TGTGCCAGCAGCCCTTCCCTGGGCGGGAGCCGAAATAACAATGAGCAGTTCTTC. This encodes CASSPSLGGSRNNNEQFF.

This clone was counted a single time. The chain employs TRBV11-2 and TRBJ2-5; TRBD2 aligns across 8 bases. In germline, CDR1 is SGHAT, CDR2 FQNNGV. This CDR3 spans 15 amino acids. Germline trimming cut 3 bases from V and 4 bases from J; bases unmatched to any gene: 7. The CDR3 region is CASSFLPSGRETQYF. DNA for the CDR3: TGTGCCAGCAGCTTTCTCCCAAGCGGGAGAGAGACCCAGTACTTC.